Below are 30 T cell receptor beta chains sequenced from a single sample in a study of cytotoxic CD8 clonotypes in ibrutinib-treated CLL. Generated by immunoSEQ multiplex PCR, the TCRdb table keeps only in-frame clones and is missing some. There are about 40,000 clones in the sample; around 70% occur only once, and 9.5% to 13% lies in the top ten. The source material was PBMCs, sampled at disease progression, from a patient treated with ibrutinib. The receptor set was obtained from a human donor with chronic lymphocytic leukemia.

This clone was seen only once. The gene calls are TRBV14 and TRBJ1-2; 8 bases line up with TRBD1. The CDR3 consists of 16 residues. V trimming: 1 base; J trimming: 1 base; junction bases outside the gene matches: 5. CDR1 SGHDN and CDR2 FVKESK come from the germline V gene. The CDR3 DNA reads TGTGCCAGCAGCCAAGTCGGGACAGGCGGTAACTATGGCTACACCTTC. Amino acid sequence: CASSQVGTGGNYGYTF.

As for this clone: Other DNA sequences in the sample encode the same CDR3. This chain joins TRBV6-5 and TRBJ1-1, with D hard to call. V lost 0 bases and J lost 1, with 6 bases in between. The CDR3 extends over 14 amino acids. Germline V gives CDR1 MNHEY, CDR2 SVGAGI. The CDR3 bases are TGTGCCAGCAGTTACTCGAGTGAGAACACTGAAGCTTTCTTT. Its protein is CASSYSSENTEAFF.

This clone has a single count. The chain carries TRBV5-1 and TRBJ2-1; 7 positions match TRBD2. The CDR3 consists of 15 residues. Germline V gene lookup returns CDR1 SGHRS and CDR2 YFSETQ. The junction had 8 bases not matched to a gene; V was cut back by 4 bases and J by 4 bases. The CDR3 spells CASSPGGGGYNEQFF. CDR3 nucleotide sequence: TGCGCCAGCAGCCCTGGTGGCGGGGGATACAATGAGCAGTTCTTC.

CDR3 bases: TGTGCCAGCAAGGGTGGCGGTCGGACAGCTTTCTTT. Translated: CASKGGGRTAFF. The chain links TRBV11-1 to TRBJ1-1; D gene uncertain. With 7 bases removed from V and 10 bases from J, the gap between germline ends came to 16 bases. Looked up from germline, CDR1 is SGHAT and CDR2 is FQDESV (reference sequence). The CDR3 has 12 amino acids.

This chain links TRBV5-6 with TRBJ2-5; 10 bases agree with TRBD2. The J segment lost 3 bases and the V segment lost 4 bases, leaving 15 bases of the junction unmatched. The CDR3 totals 18 residues. Germline values: CDR1 SGHDT, CDR2 YYEEEE. CDR3: CASSPKVPFGLAEETQYF. The CDR3 bases are TGTGCCAGCAGCCCGAAGGTTCCGTTCGGACTAGCGGAAGAGACCCAGTACTTC.

This clone was seen only a few times. The chain couples TRBV28 to TRBJ1-5; D not certain. Germline CDR1 is MDHEN and CDR2 is SYDVKM. V was clipped by 9 bases and J by 3 bases, with 15 bases between them. The CDR3 sequence is 14 residues long. Here the CDR3 DNA reads TGTGCCAGTCTCTCCGGAGCCCACAATCAGCCCCAGCATTTT. It codes for CASLSGAHNQPQHF. The whole variable domain, filled in from reference TRBV28 and TRBJ1-5, reads DVKVTQSSRYLVKRTGEKVFLECVQDMDHENMFWYRQDPGLGLRLIYFSYDVKMKEKGDIPEGYSVSREKKERFSLILESASTNQTSMYLCASLSGAHNQPQHFGDGTRLSIL.

This sequence joins TRBV9 and TRBJ2-2, with TRBD2 identical over 10 bases. The germline gives CDR1 SGDLS, CDR2 YYNGEE. The CDR3 is 16 residues long. Losses at the gene ends were 0 bases for V and 6 bases for J; bases not matched to a gene: 5. CDR3 nucleotide sequence: TGTGCCAGCAGCGTAGACGCTAGCGGGAGCCCCGGGGAGCTGTTTTTT. Translation: CASSVDASGSPGELFF.

The CDR3: CASSFNVDTQYF. The DNA for the CDR3 is TGTGCCAGCAGTTTTAATGTAGATACGCAGTATTTT. This chain joins TRBV27 and TRBJ2-3; D gene ambiguous. This CDR3 is 12 amino acids long. Trimming left V 3 bases short and J 5 bases short, with 6 bases between. Germline-derived CDR1 and CDR2 are MNHEY and SMNVEV (reference sequence).

The chain employs TRBV4-1 and TRBJ2-7; the match to TRBD1 covers 9 bases. With 0 bases clipped from V and 9 bases from J, the junction kept 15 bases outside the gene matches. Germline V CDR1 and CDR2: MGHRA, YSYEKL. This CDR3 is built from 17 residues. In nucleotides, the CDR3 is TGCGCCAGCAGCCAAGATCATCGCGGGACAGGGCGGATGGGGCAGTACTTC. Its protein product is CASSQDHRGTGRMGQYF.

The chain combines TRBV10-1 with TRBJ2-1, with a tentative D call TRBD1 (6 bases). From germline, CDR1 is WNHNN and CDR2 SYGVQD (reference sequence). The CDR3 covers 14 residues. Between the trimmed V and J ends, which lost 6 bases and 10 bases, there was a span of 19 bases. This chain's CDR3 is CASSDEQGSREQFF. The CDR3 nucleotides read TGCGCCAGCAGCGACGAACAGGGTTCCAGGGAGCAGTTCTTC.

The chain recombines TRBV4-2 with TRBJ1-1, with TRBD1 identical over 7 bases. The CDR3 is 16 amino acids. CDR1 is LGHNA, CDR2 YNFKEQ, per germline. V was clipped by 4 bases and J by 1 base; unmatched bases: 9. The CDR3, as DNA: TGTGCCAGCAGCCCCCGGGACAGCTTAGCGAACACTGAAGCTTTCTTT. Its protein is CASSPRDSLANTEAFF.

J is TRBJ2-1 and V is TRBV10-2; 8 bases line up with TRBD2. The germline CDR1 and CDR2 sequences are WSHSY and SAAADI. The V segment lost 8 bases and the J segment 4 bases; nucleotides outside the gene matches: 7. The CDR3 has 14 amino acids. CDR3 nucleotide sequence: TGCGCCAGCTCCGGGGGGGCCGCATACAATGAGCAGTTCTTC. This translates into CASSGGAAYNEQFF.

The CDR3 nucleotides are TGTGCCTGGAGTGTACCGGGATTCTACAATGAGCAGTTCTTC. This codes for CAWSVPGFYNEQFF. This rearrangement joins TRBV30 to TRBJ2-1; D possibly corresponds to TRBD2 (5 bases). Germline values: CDR1 GTSNPN, CDR2 SVGIG (reference sequence). This CDR3 is 14 amino acids long. The V gene lost 0 bases and the J gene lost 3 bases, with 9 bases spanning the gap.

In its sample, this clone was seen a few times. The J gene is TRBJ1-2, the V gene TRBV5-5; D is unclear. The germline V gene encodes CDR1 SGHKS and CDR2 YYEKEE (reference sequence). This CDR3 has 13 residues. The V gene lost 9 bases and the J gene lost 8 bases, with 20 bases spanning the gap. CDR3 nucleotide sequence: TGTGCCACCGCCCAGACGGCTCAGGAAGGCTACACCTTC. This gives the protein CATAQTAQEGYTF.

This clone has only one observation. The genes are TRBV5-1 and TRBJ2-7; a possible D gene is TRBD2 (6 bases). Germline values: CDR1 SGHRS, CDR2 YFSETQ. With 4 bases removed from V and 0 bases from J, the gap between germline ends came to 11 bases. The CDR3 runs to 14 residues. CDR3 loop: CASSVAGSSYEQYF. CDR3 DNA: TGCGCCAGCAGCGTGGCGGGGAGCTCCTACGAGCAGTACTTC.

The chain carries TRBV4-2 and TRBJ2-7, with 13 bases aligning to TRBD2. With V trimmed by 4 bases and J by 3 bases, 3 bases remained unmatched. Germline loops: CDR1 LGHNA, CDR2 YNFKEQ. CDR3 size: 15 residues. CDR3 residues: CASSLGLAGDYEQYF. In DNA, the CDR3 is TGTGCCAGCAGCCTAGGACTAGCGGGGGACTACGAGCAGTACTTC.

V is TRBV14 and J is TRBJ2-2; 9 bases are a match to TRBD1. Trimming at V came to 4 bases and at J to 7 bases, leaving 7 bases not matched to a gene. The CDR3 is 15 residues long. Per the germline V gene, CDR1 is SGHDN and CDR2 is FVKESK. CDR3 nucleotides: TGTGCCAGCAGCCGGAGGACAGGGGCAGGCGGGGAGCTGTTTTTT. Amino acids: CASSRRTGAGGELFF.

The rearrangement uses TRBV7-8 and TRBJ2-7; TRBD2 is a possible D gene (5 bases). The CDR3 runs to 15 residues. Per the germline V gene, CDR1 is SGHVS and CDR2 is FQNEAQ. V lost 4 bases and J 0 bases, leaving 13 bases between the germline ends. This chain's CDR3 is CASSSSSGSSYEQYF. CDR3 coding DNA: TGTGCCAGCAGCTCTTCGAGCGGTAGCTCCTACGAGCAGTACTTC.

This chain connects TRBV5-4 to TRBJ1-1, with D possibly being TRBD1 (6 bases). The germline V gene encodes CDR1 SGHNT and CDR2 YYREEE (reference sequence). The CDR3 contains 16 residues. Trimming stripped 0 bases from V and 0 bases from J, with 12 bases between. CDR3 sequence: CASSLGQVSMNTEAFF. In nucleotides, the CDR3 is TGTGCCAGCAGCTTGGGACAGGTCAGCATGAACACTGAAGCTTTCTTT.

The chain has TRBV5-4 and TRBJ2-1; 14 nucleotides align to TRBD2. The CDR3 is made up of 13 amino acids. Trimming at V came to 4 bases and at J to 16 bases, leaving 7 bases not matched to a gene. Germline loops: CDR1 SGHNT, CDR2 YYREEE (reference sequence). CDR3 sequence (DNA): TGTGCCAGCAGCGGAAGACTAGCGGGAGGGGGATTCTTC. Its translation is CASSGRLAGGGFF.

In this sample, this clone turned up a few times. The rearrangement links TRBV7-9 to TRBJ2-7; the match to TRBD1 covers 8 bases. Germline CDR1 is SEHNR and CDR2 is FQNEAQ (reference sequence). This CDR3 is built from 12 residues. The ends lost 5 bases at V and 6 bases at J; junction bases unmatched: 3. CDR3 DNA sequence: TGTGCCAGCAGCCCGACAGGGGTCGAGCAGTACTTC. Protein product: CASSPTGVEQYF.

This clone came up a few times. V and J are TRBV7-2 and TRBJ2-7, with D unresolved. CDR3 length: 15 residues. V lost 1 base to trimming and J lost 2 bases, with 12 bases between them. Germline V gene data show CDR1 as SGHTA and CDR2 as FQGNSA. CDR3 sequence: CASSLGMGFTYEQYF. The CDR3 coding sequence is TGTGCCAGCAGCTTAGGGATGGGGTTTACCTACGAGCAGTACTTC.

This chain links TRBV30 with TRBJ2-7; D remains ambiguous. Trimming removed 3 bases from V and 0 bases from J, with 18 bases in between. Germline CDR1 is GTSNPN and CDR2 is SVGIG (reference sequence). The CDR3 spans 16 residues. The CDR3 DNA sequence: TGTGCCTGGAGCCCCCACCGACCCGCAGACTCCTACGAGCAGTACTTC. Its translation: CAWSPHRPADSYEQYF.

The V gene is TRBV21-1, the J gene TRBJ2-7. TRBV21-1 is termed a pseudogene. The CDR3 extends over 15 amino acids. For the CDR3, the DNA is TGTGCCAGCAGCCTCTTGGTTCCTCCAAACTACGAGCAGTACTTC. Translated: CASSLLVPPNYEQYF.

Here the CDR3 DNA reads TGTGCCAGCAGCTTGGGACTGATGAACACTGAAGCTTTCTTT. Protein product: CASSLGLMNTEAFF. The chain carries TRBV7-9 and TRBJ1-1; TRBD1 is a possible D gene (5 bases). The CDR3 is 14 amino acids. V was shortened by 3 bases and J by 0 bases, with 8 bases between the two germline ends. In germline, CDR1 is SEHNR, CDR2 FQNEAQ (reference sequence).

The genes are TRBV7-9 and TRBJ2-7; 10 bases map to TRBD2. V gave up 11 bases and J gave up 3 bases; unmatched junction bases: 7. CDR1 and CDR2 from the germline V gene are SEHNR and FQNEAQ (reference sequence). This CDR3 is built from 13 residues. The CDR3 region has the DNA TGTGCCGGGAGTCCTAGCGGGAGCTACGAGCAGTACTTC. This translates into CAGSPSGSYEQYF. Drawing the rest from reference TRBV7-9 and TRBJ2-7, the complete variable domain is DTGVSQNPRHKITKRGQNVTFRCDPISEHNRLYWYRQTLGQGPEFLTYFQNEAQLEKSRLLSDRFSAERPKGSFSTLEIQRTEQGDSAMYLCAGSPSGSYEQYFGPGTRLTVT.

The chain uses TRBV7-9 and TRBJ2-7; D not resolved. Trimming removed 2 bases from V and 1 base from J, with 3 bases in between. This CDR3 is built from 12 residues. Germline CDR1 and CDR2: SEHNR and FQNEAQ (reference sequence). The CDR3 DNA is TGTGCCAGCAGCTTAAATTCCTACGAGCAGTACTTC. It codes for CASSLNSYEQYF.

The chain employs TRBV9 and TRBJ2-1; tentatively, D is TRBD1 or TRBD2 (6 bases each). Trimming took off 5 bases at V and 1 base at J, with 10 bases between the two ends. Germline CDR1 reads SGDLS; CDR2 reads YYNGEE. The CDR3 runs to 14 residues. The chain's CDR3 is CASRSGASYNEQFF. For the CDR3, the DNA is TGTGCCAGCAGGTCGGGGGCTTCCTACAATGAGCAGTTCTTC.

This clone was picked up a small number of times. The chain employs TRBV19 and TRBJ1-5; tentative D call: TRBD1 (6 bases). Trimming stripped 7 bases from V and 3 bases from J, with 16 bases between. Per the germline V gene, CDR1 is LNHDA and CDR2 is SQIVND (reference sequence). CDR3 length: 15 residues. CDR3 residues: CASTSGGGINQPQHF. The CDR3 DNA reads as TGTGCCAGTACCTCGGGAGGGGGTATCAATCAGCCCCAGCATTTT.

The gene calls are TRBV27 and TRBJ2-5, with D possibly being TRBD1 (6 bases). The V gene lost 3 bases and the J gene lost 3 bases, with 8 bases spanning the gap. The CDR3 length is 13 residues. The germline V gene encodes CDR1 MNHEY and CDR2 SMNVEV (reference sequence). CDR3 nucleotides: TGTGCCAGCAGTTTCAGGGGAGAAGAGACCCAGTACTTC. Translation gives CASSFRGEETQYF.